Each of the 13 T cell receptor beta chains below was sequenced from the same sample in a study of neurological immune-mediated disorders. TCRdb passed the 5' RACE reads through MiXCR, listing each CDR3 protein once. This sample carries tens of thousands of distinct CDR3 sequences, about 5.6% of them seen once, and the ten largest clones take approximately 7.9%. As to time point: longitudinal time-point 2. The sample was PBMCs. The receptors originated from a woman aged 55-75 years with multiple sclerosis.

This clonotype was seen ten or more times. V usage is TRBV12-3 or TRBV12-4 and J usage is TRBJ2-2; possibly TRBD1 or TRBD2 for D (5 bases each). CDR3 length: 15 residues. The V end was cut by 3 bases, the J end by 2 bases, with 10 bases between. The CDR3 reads CASSFGTLNTGELFF. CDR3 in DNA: TGTGCCAGCAGTTTCGGGACCTTAAACACCGGGGAGCTGTTTTTT.

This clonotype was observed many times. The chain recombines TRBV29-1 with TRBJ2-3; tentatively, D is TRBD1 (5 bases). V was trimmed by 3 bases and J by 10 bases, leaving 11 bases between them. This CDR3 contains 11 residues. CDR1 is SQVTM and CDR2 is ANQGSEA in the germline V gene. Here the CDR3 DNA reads TGCAGCGTTGATGTAGGGGCCGCGCAGTATTTT. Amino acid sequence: CSVDVGAAQYF.

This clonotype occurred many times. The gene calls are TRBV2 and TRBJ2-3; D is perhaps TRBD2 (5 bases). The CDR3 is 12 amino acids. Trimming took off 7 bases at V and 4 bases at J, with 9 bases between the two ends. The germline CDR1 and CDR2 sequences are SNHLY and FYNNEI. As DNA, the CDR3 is TGTGCCAGCAAACGGGGTTCAGATACGCAGTATTTT. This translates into CASKRGSDTQYF.

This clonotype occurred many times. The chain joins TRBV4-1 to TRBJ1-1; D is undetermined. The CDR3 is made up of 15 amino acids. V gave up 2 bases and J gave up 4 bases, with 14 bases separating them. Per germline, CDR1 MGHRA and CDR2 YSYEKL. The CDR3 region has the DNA TGCGCCAGCAGCCAAAGCGTCCGGGGAAGCACTGAAGCTTTCTTT. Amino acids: CASSQSVRGSTEAFF.

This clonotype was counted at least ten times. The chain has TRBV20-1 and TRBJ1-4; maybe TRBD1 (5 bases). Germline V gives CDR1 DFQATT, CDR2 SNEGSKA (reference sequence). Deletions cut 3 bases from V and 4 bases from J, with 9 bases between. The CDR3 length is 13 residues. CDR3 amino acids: CSASEGINEKLFF. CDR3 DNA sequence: TGCAGTGCTAGTGAGGGGATTAATGAAAAACTGTTTTTT.

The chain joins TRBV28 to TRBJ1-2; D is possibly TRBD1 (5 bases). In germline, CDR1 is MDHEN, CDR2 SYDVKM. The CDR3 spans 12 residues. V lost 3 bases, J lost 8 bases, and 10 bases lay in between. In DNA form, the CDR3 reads TGTGCCAGCAGTTTTGCAGGGATCGGCTACACCTTC. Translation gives CASSFAGIGYTF.

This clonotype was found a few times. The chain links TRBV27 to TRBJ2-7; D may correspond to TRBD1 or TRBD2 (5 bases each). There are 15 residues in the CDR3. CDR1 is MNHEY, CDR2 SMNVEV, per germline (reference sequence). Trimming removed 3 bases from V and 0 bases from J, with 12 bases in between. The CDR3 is CASSLRDAPSYEQYF. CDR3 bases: TGTGCCAGCAGTTTGAGGGACGCCCCCTCCTACGAGCAGTACTTC.

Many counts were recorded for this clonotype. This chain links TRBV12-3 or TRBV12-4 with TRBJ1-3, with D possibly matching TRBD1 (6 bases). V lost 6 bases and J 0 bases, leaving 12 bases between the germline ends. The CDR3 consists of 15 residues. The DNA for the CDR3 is TGTGCCAGCAGCGGCGGGACAATCTCTGGAAACACCATATATTTT. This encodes CASSGGTISGNTIYF.

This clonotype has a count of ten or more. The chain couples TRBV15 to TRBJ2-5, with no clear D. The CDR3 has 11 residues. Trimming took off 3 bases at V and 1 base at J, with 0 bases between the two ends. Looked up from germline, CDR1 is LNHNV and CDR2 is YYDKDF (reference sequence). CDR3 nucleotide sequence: TGTGCCACCAGCAGCCAAGAGACCCAGTACTTC. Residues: CATSSQETQYF.

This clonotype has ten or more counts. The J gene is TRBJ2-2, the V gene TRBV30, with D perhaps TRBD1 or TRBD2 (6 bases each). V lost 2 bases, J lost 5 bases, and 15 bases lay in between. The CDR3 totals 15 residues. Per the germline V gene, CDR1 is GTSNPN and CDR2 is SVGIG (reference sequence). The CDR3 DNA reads TGTGCCTGGAGTACCTGGCAGGGGAGGACCGGGGAGCTGTTTTTT. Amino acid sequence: CAWSTWQGRTGELFF.

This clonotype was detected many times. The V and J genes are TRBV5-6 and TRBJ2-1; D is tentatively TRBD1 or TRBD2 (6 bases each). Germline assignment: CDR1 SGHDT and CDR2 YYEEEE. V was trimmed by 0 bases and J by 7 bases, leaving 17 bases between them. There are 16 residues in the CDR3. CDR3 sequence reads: CASSLARGGIVNEQFF. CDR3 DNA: TGTGCCAGCAGCTTGGCCAGAGGGGGGATAGTTAATGAGCAGTTCTTC.

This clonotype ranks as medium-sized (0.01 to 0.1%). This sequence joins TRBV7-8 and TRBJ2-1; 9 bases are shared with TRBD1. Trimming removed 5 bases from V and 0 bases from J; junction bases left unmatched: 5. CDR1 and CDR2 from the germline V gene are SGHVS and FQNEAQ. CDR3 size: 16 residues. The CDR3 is CASSPGTGSSYNEQFF. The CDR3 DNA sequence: TGTGCCAGCAGCCCAGGGACAGGGAGCTCCTACAATGAGCAGTTCTTC.

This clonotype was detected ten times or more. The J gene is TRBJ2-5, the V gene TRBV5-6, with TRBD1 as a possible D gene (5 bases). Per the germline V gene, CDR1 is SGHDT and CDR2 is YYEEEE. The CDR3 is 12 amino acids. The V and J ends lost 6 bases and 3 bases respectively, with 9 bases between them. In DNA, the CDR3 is TGTGCCAGCACCAGACAGAAAGAGACCCAGTACTTC. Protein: CASTRQKETQYF.